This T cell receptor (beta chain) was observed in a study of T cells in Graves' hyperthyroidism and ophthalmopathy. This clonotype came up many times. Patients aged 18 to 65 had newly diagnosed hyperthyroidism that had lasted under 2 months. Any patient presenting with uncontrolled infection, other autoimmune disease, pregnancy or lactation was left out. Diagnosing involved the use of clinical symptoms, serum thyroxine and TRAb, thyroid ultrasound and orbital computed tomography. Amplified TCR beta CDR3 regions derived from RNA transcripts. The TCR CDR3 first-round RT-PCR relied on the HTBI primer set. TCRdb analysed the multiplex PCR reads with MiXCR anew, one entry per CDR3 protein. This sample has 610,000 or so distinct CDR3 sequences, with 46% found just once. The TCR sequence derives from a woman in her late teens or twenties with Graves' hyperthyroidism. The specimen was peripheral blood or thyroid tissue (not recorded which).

The CDR3 coding sequence is TGTGCCAGCAGCTTAGGGGGACAGGGTTCCTTCGTTGGTCAGCCCCAGCATTTT. This encodes CASSLGGQGSFVGQPQHF. The chain is built from TRBV7-9 and TRBJ1-5, with 9 nucleotides matching TRBD1. CDR1 SEHNR and CDR2 FQNEAQ come from the germline V gene (reference sequence). Trimming cost V 1 base and J 6 bases; bases outside gene matches: 13. This CDR3 comprises 18 residues. Combining the CDR3 with reference TRBV7-9 and TRBJ1-5 gives the whole variable domain DTGVSQNPRHKITKRGQNVTFRCDPISEHNRLYWYRQTLGQGPEFLTYFQNEAQLEKSRLLSDRFSAERPKGSFSTLEIQRTEQGDSAMYLCASSLGGQGSFVGQPQHFGDGTRLSIL.